This T cell receptor (beta chain) was identified during a study of T cells in tumors after PD-1 blockade. Study-level points and caveats: Clonal replacement, not reinvigoration, is suggested for expanded exhausted CD8+ clones after therapy. Only pre- versus post-treatment comparisons showed clonal replacement. Some novel exhausted tumor clones appeared in pre-treatment blood, suggesting peripheral recruitment.

Time point reported: second of two post-therapy site-matched biopsies roughly 2 months apart. Tumor or blood genomic DNA was sequenced, with inputs of about 616 ng to 6,004 ng. Trimming cost V 4 bases and J 7 bases; bases outside gene matches: 7. Germline V gives CDR1 LNHNV, CDR2 YYDKDF (reference sequence). The CDR3 has 14 residues. This table comes from immunoSEQ multiplex PCR, and its TCRdb copy is limited to in-frame clones, with some not included. The sample comprises more than 8,000 clones, roughly 57% of which are singletons, and roughly 12% rests with the top ten. As concerns this clone: Its antigen is not known.

This chain links TRBV15 with TRBJ1-2; 9 bases match TRBD1. Sequenced here: tumor tissue, sampled after anti-PD-1 treatment. This TCR was sampled from a human donor with basal cell carcinoma. The CDR3 DNA reads TGTGCCACCAGCACACCACTGACAGGGGGTGGCTACACCTTC. Residues: CATSTPLTGGGYTF.